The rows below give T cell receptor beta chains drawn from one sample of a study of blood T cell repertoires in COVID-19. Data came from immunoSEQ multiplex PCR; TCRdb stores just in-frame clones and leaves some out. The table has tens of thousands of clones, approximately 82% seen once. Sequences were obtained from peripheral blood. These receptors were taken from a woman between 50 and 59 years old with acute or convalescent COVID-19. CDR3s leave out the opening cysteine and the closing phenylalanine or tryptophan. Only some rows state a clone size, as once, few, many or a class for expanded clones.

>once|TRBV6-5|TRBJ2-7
ASSWGQDLGLYEQY
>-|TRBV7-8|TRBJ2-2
ASSQERGLDTGELF
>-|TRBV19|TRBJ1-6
ASSIADRRDNSPLH
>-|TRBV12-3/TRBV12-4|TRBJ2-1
ASSLGTMAEQF
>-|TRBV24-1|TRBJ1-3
ATSDLGGNRTYSGNTIY
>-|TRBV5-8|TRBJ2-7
ASSLEGLRNYEQY
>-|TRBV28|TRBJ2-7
ASSSTRQIRRYEQY
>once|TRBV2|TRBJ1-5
ASSEETGNNQPQH
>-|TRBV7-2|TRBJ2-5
ASSLVPSGLAYQETQY
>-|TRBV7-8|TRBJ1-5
ASSQRWTGMGNQPQH
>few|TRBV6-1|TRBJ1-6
ASSERDRLGSPLH
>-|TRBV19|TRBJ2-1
ASRNEGGGYNEQF
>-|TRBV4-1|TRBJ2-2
ASSLQQHLTGELF
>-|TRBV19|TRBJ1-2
ASSIGTGVGYGYT
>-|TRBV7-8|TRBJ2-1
ATEYRYENEQF
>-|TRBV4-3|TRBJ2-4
ASSQELLVSGQAKNIQY
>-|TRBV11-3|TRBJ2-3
ASSLGVLGQGDTDTQY
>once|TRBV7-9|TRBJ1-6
ASSLQGEASPLH
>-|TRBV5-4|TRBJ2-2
ASSSDSKTGELF
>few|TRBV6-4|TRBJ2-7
ASSVTGWQY
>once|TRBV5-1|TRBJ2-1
ASTREGQGSKSSNEQF
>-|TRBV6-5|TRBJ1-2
ATKENYGYT
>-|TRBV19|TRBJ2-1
ASSMWEWGYNEQF
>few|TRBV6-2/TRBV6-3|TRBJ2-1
ASSPGGAGGLEQF
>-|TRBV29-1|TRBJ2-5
SVASGFNQETQY
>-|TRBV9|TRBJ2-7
ASSVPGGEQY
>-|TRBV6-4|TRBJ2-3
ASSDRASGGADTQY
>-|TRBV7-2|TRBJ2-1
ASSLTWDYEQF
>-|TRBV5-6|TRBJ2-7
ASSFWSSYEQY
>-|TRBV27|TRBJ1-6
ASSFRGASPLH
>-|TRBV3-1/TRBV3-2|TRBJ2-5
ASSHVKGGAHIETQY
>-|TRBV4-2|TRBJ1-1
ASSQGSPGQGNTEAF
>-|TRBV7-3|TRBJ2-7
ASSDALADIYEQY
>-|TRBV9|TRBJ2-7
ASSLGTSASYEQY
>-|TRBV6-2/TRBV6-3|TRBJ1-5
ASSYSGGNQPQH
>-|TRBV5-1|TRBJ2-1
ASSLDGGGDEQF
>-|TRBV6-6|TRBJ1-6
ASSSGRGNSPLH
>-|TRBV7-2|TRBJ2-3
ASSLAPLASTDTQY
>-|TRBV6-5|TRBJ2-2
ASSYGTATGELF
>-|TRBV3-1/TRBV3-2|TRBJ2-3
ASSQGDWEGRTDTQY
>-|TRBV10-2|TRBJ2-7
ASSPGYEQY
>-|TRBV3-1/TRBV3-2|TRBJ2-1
ASSHNTLAIEQF
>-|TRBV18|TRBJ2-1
ASSPTGGVDPNEQF
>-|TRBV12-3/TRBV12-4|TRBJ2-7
ASAPGAALGQY
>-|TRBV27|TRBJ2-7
ASSSTGYEQY
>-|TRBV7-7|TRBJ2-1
ASSLIGGLAAFNEQF
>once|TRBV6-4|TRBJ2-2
ASSDQITGELF
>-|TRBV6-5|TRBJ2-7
AAHRGGLGDYEQY
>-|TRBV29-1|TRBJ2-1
SAKGLGGYNEQF
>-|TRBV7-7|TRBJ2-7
ASSSLERTGPTYEQY